The clone carrying this T cell receptor beta chain was seen more than once but under ten times. V was pared by 2 bases and J by 5 bases, with 12 bases between. The CDR3 spans 14 residues. CDR1 and CDR2 (germline): MNHEY, SVGEGT. This record belongs to a study of blood T cell repertoires in COVID-19. The method was immunoSEQ multiplex PCR; TCRdb's version includes in-frame clones alone and lacks a portion of them. The sample shows roughly 230,000 clones, more than 70% of them seen only once. This TCR came from a woman aged 80 or over with acute or convalescent COVID-19. Source material: peripheral blood. The chain joins TRBV6-2 or TRBV6-3 to TRBJ1-1; perhaps TRBD1 as D (6 bases). CDR3 residues: CASSYQTQGTEAFF. The CDR3 bases are TGTGCCAGCAGTTACCAAACACAGGGAACTGAAGCTTTCTTT.